A selection of T cell receptor beta chains follows, all from one sample in a study of cytomegalovirus exposure and HLA in healthy donors. The table came from immunoSEQ multiplex PCR; TCRdb's copy has only in-frame clones and leaves some out. Of some 110,000 clones in the sample, around 68% were seen once. The sample taken for sequencing was PBMCs. Every receptor here comes from a woman between 50 and 59 years old in good health and CMV-seropositive. Both conserved end residues are part of each CDR3. The D gene is left open where the match is weak. Rows give clone size only sometimes, using once, few, many, or a class for an expanded clone.

D	V	size	J	DNA	CDR3
TRBD1	TRBV28	.	TRBJ1-5	TGTGCCAGCAGTGACAGGGGGCTTAGCAATCAGCCCCAGCATTTT	CASSDRGLSNQPQHF
.	TRBV6-5	.	TRBJ1-1	TGTGCCAGCAGTTACTCGATGACAGTACAAACTGAAGCTTTCTTT	CASSYSMTVQTEAFF
.	TRBV15	once	TRBJ1-3	TGTGCCACCAGCACCGGGGGAACCTTAAACACCATATATTTT	CATSTGGTLNTIYF
.	TRBV4-1	.	TRBJ2-5	TGCGCCAGCAGCCAAGATGAACAGATACAAGAGACCCAGTACTTC	CASSQDEQIQETQYF
TRBD2	TRBV7-2	few	TRBJ2-3	TGTGCCAGCAGCGTACTAGCGGGAGTGGTAGATACGCAGTATTTT	CASSVLAGVVDTQYF
.	TRBV27	.	TRBJ2-1	TGTGCCAGCAGTTCGGGACTGGGCTCCTACAATGAGCAGTTCTTC	CASSSGLGSYNEQFF
.	TRBV2	once	TRBJ2-1	TGTGCCAGCAGTCCCAACAATGAGCAGTTCTTC	CASSPNNEQFF
.	TRBV5-5	.	TRBJ1-6	TGTGCCAGCAGCCCCCAGGGGTCCTTTCAGGGATCACCCCTCCACTTT	CASSPQGSFQGSPLHF
TRBD2	TRBV6-5	.	TRBJ2-3	TGTGCCAGCCGACTAGCGGGAGGGAGCACAGATACGCAGTATTTT	CASRLAGGSTDTQYF
.	TRBV7-6	.	TRBJ2-2	TGTGCCAGCAGCTCTCCAGAGCGGACCGGGGAGCTGTTTTTT	CASSSPERTGELFF
.	TRBV5-1	few	TRBJ2-5	TGCGCCAGCAGCCGGGTTGGCGACCAAGAGACCCAGTACTTC	CASSRVGDQETQYF
.	TRBV4-3	.	TRBJ1-4	TGCGCCAGCAGCCAAGCTAAGTCGGGGGGGATTGAAAAACTGTTTTTT	CASSQAKSGGIEKLFF
TRBD1	TRBV2	.	TRBJ1-4	TGTGCCAGCAGGACGACAGGGACCTATGAAAAACTGTTTTTT	CASRTTGTYEKLFF
.	TRBV30	.	TRBJ1-1	TGTGCCTGGATTGGCCTCACTGAAGCTTTCTTT	CAWIGLTEAFF
TRBD2	TRBV4-3	.	TRBJ2-5	TGCGCCAGCAGCCATAGACTAGCGGGAGGGTGGGGGCAAGAGACCCAGTACTTC	CASSHRLAGGWGQETQYF
TRBD2	TRBV2	.	TRBJ2-3	TGTGCCAGCAGTTTCGGGGGGGCAGATACGCAGTATTTT	CASSFGGADTQYF
.	TRBV2	.	TRBJ1-5	TGTGCCAGCAGTGAATTCGTTAGCAATCAGCCCCAGCATTTT	CASSEFVSNQPQHF
.	TRBV25-1	.	TRBJ2-3	TGTGCCAGCAGTGAATCGGTCGGGTTGCGCACAGATACGCAGTATTTT	CASSESVGLRTDTQYF
.	TRBV27	few	TRBJ1-1	TGTGCCAGCAGTTTAGGGGCCTCCAACACTGAAGCTTTCTTT	CASSLGASNTEAFF
.	TRBV19	once	TRBJ1-3	TGTGCCAGTTCAGGGGAAGCTGGAAACACCATATATTTT	CASSGEAGNTIYF
TRBD2	TRBV5-1	.	TRBJ2-3	TGCGCCAGCAGCTTGACTAGCGGGGTCGCAGATACGCAGTATTTT	CASSLTSGVADTQYF
TRBD1	TRBV19	.	TRBJ1-2	TGTGCCAGTGCCTCCAGACCAGATACAGGGGGACCGTATGGCTACACCTTC	CASASRPDTGGPYGYTF
TRBD1	TRBV7-2	few	TRBJ1-1	TGTGCCAGCAGCTTAAGGGGGCAGAGAGCTTTCTTT	CASSLRGQRAFF
TRBD2	TRBV7-8	.	TRBJ2-1	TGTGCCAGCAGCTCCCACTCTAGCGGCACCTACAATGAGCAGTTCTTC	CASSSHSSGTYNEQFF
.	TRBV19	once	TRBJ2-3	TGTGCCAGTAGTATGGGTAACAGGCTACGGCCAGATACGCAGTATTTT	CASSMGNRLRPDTQYF
.	TRBV14	.	TRBJ2-3	TGTGCCAGCAGCCAAGGGTCTAGAGCAGATACGCAGTATTTT	CASSQGSRADTQYF
.	TRBV4-1	.	TRBJ1-5	TGCGCCAGCAGCCAAGTGACAGCCAACCAGCCCCAGCATTTT	CASSQVTANQPQHF
TRBD1	TRBV15	.	TRBJ2-5	TGTGCCACCAGCCCTCAAGGGGGACAGCAAGAGACCCAGTACTTC	CATSPQGGQQETQYF
.	TRBV30	.	TRBJ2-5	TGTGCCTGGAGTAACACAGGGCGGGAGACCCAGTACTTC	CAWSNTGRETQYF
.	TRBV30	.	TRBJ2-3	TGTGCCTGGAGAGGATTGGGAGCGGGTGGCCCCGGTACGCAGTATTTT	CAWRGLGAGGPGTQYF
TRBD1	TRBV5-6	.	TRBJ2-7	TGTGCCAGCAGCTTACTATCCGGGACAGGATACGAGCAGTACTTC	CASSLLSGTGYEQYF
TRBD2	TRBV4-3	.	TRBJ2-2	TGCGCCAGCAGCCCCCCGGGGGGGCTAGCGATGAACACCGGGGAGCTGTTTTTT	CASSPPGGLAMNTGELFF